This TCR beta chain stems from a study of regulatory T cells in long-lasting Graves disease. Study-wide points: The persistent group shared fewer than 3,500 public clonotypes, more than the 966 shared by new patients.

Unmatched junction bases numbered 4, after V lost 7 bases and J lost 3 bases. CDR3 length equals 14 residues. Germline lookup yields CDR1 KGHDR and CDR2 SFDVKD. This clonotype showed up just a few times. What it binds is not known. Both iRepertoire HTBI primers and Arm-PCR of CDR3 regions were used to build the TCR beta libraries. TCRdb reprocessed the multiplex PCR reads with MiXCR, giving one entry per CDR3 protein. The repertoire includes 600,000 to 650,000 distinct CDR3 sequences, approximately 15% of them detected once, and around 18% sits in the top ten. Time point indicated: newly diagnosed GD, antithyroid drugs for less than 3 months. There was RNA extracted from PBMCs, and the TCR library was made from it. An endocrinology department in Xi'an, China, supplied the patients. This sample was shared with a second study, whose subject was T cells in Graves' hyperthyroidism and ophthalmopathy.

The chain recombines TRBV24-1 with TRBJ2-3, with 9 bases fitting TRBD1. This TCR was sampled from a woman in her 30s with Graves disease. Sample: peripheral blood mononuclear cells (PBMCs), taken at new diagnosis, from a patient treated with antithyroid drugs. CDR3 region: CATSRDRETDTQYF. In DNA form, the CDR3 reads TGTGCCACCAGCCGGGACAGGGAAACAGATACGCAGTATTTT.